These T cell receptor beta chains were read from a single sample in a study of Graves' ophthalmopathy and Graves' hyperthyroidism. TCRdb re-called the multiplex PCR reads with MiXCR, one entry per CDR3 protein. The sample lists about 390,000 distinct CDR3 sequences, 17% occurring once. Specimen: peripheral blood. These receptors came from an adult woman with stable Graves' hyperthyroidism. The CDR3 runs from the conserved cysteine through the conserved F or W. D genes are given only for firm matches. The size of a clone is reported for some rows only, either as once, few or many, or as a class for expanded clones.

TRBV11-2	TRBJ2-7	few	NA	TGTGCCAGCAGCCTCATCGGCGGTGGGGGCGCGACCTACGAGCAGTACTTC	CASSLIGGGGATYEQYF
TRBV6-1	TRBJ1-1	NA	TRBD1	TGTGCCAGCAGTGAGCGACAGGGGTTGACTGAAGCTTTCTTT	CASSERQGLTEAFF
TRBV30	TRBJ1-2	many	TRBD1	TGTGCCTGGAGAGCCGGGACAGGCGCTAACTATGGCTACACCTTC	CAWRAGTGANYGYTF
TRBV10-3	TRBJ2-5	many	NA	TGTGCCATCAGTGAGTCACAGGGAGTGGAGACCCAGTACTTC	CAISESQGVETQYF
TRBV20-1	TRBJ2-4	many	NA	TGCAGTGCTAGATCGAGGATGGGGGGTCTAGCCAAAAACATTCAGTACTTC	CSARSRMGGLAKNIQYF
TRBV9	TRBJ2-5	few	NA	TGTGCCAGCAGCGTAGCAGCCCTGGGGGAGACCCAGTACTTC	CASSVAALGETQYF
TRBV29-1	TRBJ1-2	many	NA	TGCAGCGTTCATAGCGGGGGAGGGAGTAACTATGGCTACACCTTC	CSVHSGGGSNYGYTF
TRBV5-1	TRBJ1-1	many	TRBD1	TGCGCCAGCAGCTCCGGGACAGGAAGTCTCCGCGGCACTGAAGCTTTCTTT	CASSSGTGSLRGTEAFF
TRBV20-1	TRBJ2-7	many	TRBD2	TGCAGTGCTAGTGGTTCGGGCCTAGCGGGAGACGAGCAGTACTTC	CSASGSGLAGDEQYF
TRBV4-3	TRBJ2-7	many	NA	TGCGCCAGCAGCCAAGATAGTACGGCCCCATACGAGCAGTACTTC	CASSQDSTAPYEQYF
TRBV7-8	TRBJ2-7	many	NA	TGTGCCAGCAGCTTAGTGAGGGTGGGCAGGGGTATCTACGAGCAGTACTTC	CASSLVRVGRGIYEQYF
TRBV29-1	TRBJ2-7	many	NA	TGCAGCGTGATGGGGGAAGGTTACGAGCAGTACTTC	CSVMGEGYEQYF
TRBV20-1	TRBJ2-5	few	TRBD2	TGCAGTGCTAGAGTATCTAGCGGGAGGTCCCGGGAGACCCAGTACTTC	CSARVSSGRSRETQYF
TRBV12-3/TRBV12-4	TRBJ2-5	many	TRBD1	TGTGCCAGCAATGACGGGACAGCTGACGAGACCCAGTACTTC	CASNDGTADETQYF
TRBV28	TRBJ1-2	many	NA	TGTGCCAGCAGTTTACGTGTAATGGGAGGGGGAAACTATGGCTACACCTTC	CASSLRVMGGGNYGYTF
TRBV29-1	TRBJ2-2	many	NA	TGCAGCGTTGAAACTTCGGGGCAGGGGACCGGGGAGCTGTTTTTT	CSVETSGQGTGELFF
TRBV29-1	TRBJ1-1	many	NA	TGCAGCGTTGGTATAGGGCTGAACACTGAAGCTTTCTTT	CSVGIGLNTEAFF
TRBV18	TRBJ1-3	few	NA	TGTGCCAGCTCACCGGAGGGGGCTGGAAACACCATATATTTT	CASSPEGAGNTIYF
TRBV6-2/TRBV6-3	TRBJ2-2	many	TRBD2	TGTGCCAGCAGATTGGGACTAGCGGGAGGGGCGGGCACCGGGGAGCTGTTTTTT	CASRLGLAGGAGTGELFF
TRBV28	TRBJ2-7	few	NA	TGTGCCAGCTTTGAGAGCCACCATCCTGGAAACGTGCAGTACTTC	CASFESHHPGNVQYF
TRBV4-1	TRBJ2-2	many	TRBD1	TGCGCCAGCAGCCGTACAGGAAAGGGACAGGGAAAAACCGGGGAGCTGTTTTTT	CASSRTGKGQGKTGELFF
TRBV12-3/TRBV12-4	TRBJ2-7	many	TRBD2	TGTGCCAGCAGTCCCGGACTAGTTCTCGAGCAGTACTTC	CASSPGLVLEQYF
TRBV30	TRBJ2-7	once	NA	TGTGCCTGGAGTCGTAGGGGGGGATTCTACGAGCAGTACTTC	CAWSRRGGFYEQYF
TRBV20-1	TRBJ1-5	many	NA	TGCAGTGCTAGAGATAGGTGGGGGCCGAAGAGCAATCAGCCCCAGCATTTT	CSARDRWGPKSNQPQHF
TRBV12-3/TRBV12-4	TRBJ1-2	NA	NA	TGTGCCAGCAGTGCGGCTTTTGACTATGGCTACACCTTC	CASSAAFDYGYTF
TRBV6-2/TRBV6-3	TRBJ2-7	many	TRBD1	TGTGCCAGCAGTCCCGGGGGGACAGGGGGCGACGAGCAGTACTTC	CASSPGGTGGDEQYF
TRBV4-1	TRBJ2-5	many	TRBD2	TGCGCCAGCAGCCAAGATCCAGAGACTAGCGGGAAGACCCAGTACTTC	CASSQDPETSGKTQYF
TRBV29-1	TRBJ1-2	many	TRBD1	TGCAGCGTTGACACAGGGGAGCTTAGCTATGGCTACACCTTC	CSVDTGELSYGYTF
TRBV3-1	TRBJ2-7	NA	TRBD2	TGTGCCAGCAGCCCCCAGCGGGAGGCAAACTACGAGCAGTACTTC	CASSPQREANYEQYF
TRBV5-1	TRBJ2-7	many	NA	TGCGCCAGCAGCCCTCAACCCCACGACAAGGGCGAGCAGTACTTC	CASSPQPHDKGEQYF
TRBV2	TRBJ2-7	many	TRBD1	TGTGCCGGGGGGACAGGCCCTGTCTCCTACGAGCAGTACTTC	CAGGTGPVSYEQYF
TRBV6-5	TRBJ2-7	NA	NA	TGTGCCAGCAGTTGCTCCCGACAGGCCCACGAGCAGTACTTC	CASSCSRQAHEQYF
TRBV29-1	TRBJ2-2	many	TRBD2	TGCAGCGCCGGCCTAGCGGCCGGAGAGCTGTTTTTT	CSAGLAAGELFF
TRBV30	TRBJ2-2	many	TRBD2	TGTGCCCGAGGGCGGGAGTGGACCGGGGAGCTGTTTTTT	CARGREWTGELFF
TRBV9	TRBJ1-2	many	NA	TGTGCCAGCAGCGTAGGTCCTAAGGCTAACTATGGCTACACCTTC	CASSVGPKANYGYTF
TRBV24-1	TRBJ2-2	many	NA	TGTGCCACCAGTGACCCAGACTACTCGAACACCGGGGAGCTGTTTTTT	CATSDPDYSNTGELFF
TRBV18	TRBJ1-1	many	NA	TGTGCCAGCTCGCCTGGGGCGGGGTATGAAGCTTTCTTT	CASSPGAGYEAFF
TRBV9	TRBJ2-5	many	TRBD2	TGTGCCAGCAGCGTAGGTGGCGGGGGGCAGGGGGAGACCCAGTACTTC	CASSVGGGGQGETQYF
TRBV18	TRBJ1-1	NA	NA	TGTGCCAGCTCACCAGGACCAGGGAGCACTGAAGCTTTCTTT	CASSPGPGSTEAFF
TRBV12-3/TRBV12-4	TRBJ2-4	many	TRBD1	TGTGCCAGCAGCCAAGGGACAGCCGGAAACATTCAGTACTTC	CASSQGTAGNIQYF
TRBV20-1	TRBJ2-2	NA	TRBD2	TGCAGTGCCATAGCGGGTATCACCGGGGAGCTGTTTTTT	CSAIAGITGELFF
TRBV18	TRBJ1-5	NA	NA	TGTGCCAGCTCCCAAACGTGGGGCAACAATCAGCCCCAGCATTTT	CASSQTWGNNQPQHF
TRBV2	TRBJ1-3	many	NA	TGTGCCAGCAGCCCCATTTGGAGCTCTGGAAACACCATATATTTT	CASSPIWSSGNTIYF
TRBV24-1	TRBJ2-5	many	NA	TGTGCCACCAGTGATCCTAGGGGGGGCGCGGTTCTAGAGACCCAGTACTTC	CATSDPRGGAVLETQYF
TRBV6-9	TRBJ2-7	NA	NA	TGTGCAAGGGGGGACGAGCAGTACTTC	CARGDEQYF
TRBV11-2	TRBJ2-2	NA	TRBD2	TGTGCCAGCAGCTCTGGATTCGGAGCGGGGGGGCCCACCGGGGAGCTGTTTTTT	CASSSGFGAGGPTGELFF
TRBV7-9	TRBJ2-5	few	NA	TGTGCCAGCAGCTTATCACGAGCGGGAGAGACCCAGTACTTC	CASSLSRAGETQYF
TRBV20-1	TRBJ2-5	many	NA	TGCAGTGCAGCAGGGAACCAAGAGACCCAGTACTTC	CSAAGNQETQYF